The clone carrying this T cell receptor beta chain was detected many times. The CDR3 runs 14 residues. The junction had 1 base not matched to a gene; V was cut back by 5 bases and J by 2 bases. Germline V gene lookup returns CDR1 LGHDT and CDR2 YNNKEL (reference sequence). These data come from a study of Graves' ophthalmopathy and Graves' hyperthyroidism. The TCR beta CDR3 regions underwent amplification from RNA transcripts. After a first-round RT-PCR with HTBI primers, a second-round multiplex PCR was run. Each CDR3 protein gets one entry after TCRdb re-called the multiplex PCR reads with MiXCR. The sample lists about 160,000 distinct CDR3 sequences, under 45% seen once, with around 8.9% in the top ten. Someone took the PBMCs out of 9.5 to 10 ml of fresh peripheral blood.

The TCR originated in a man aged 25 to 40 with Graves' ophthalmopathy. Sequencing used peripheral blood. V is TRBV3-1 and J is TRBJ2-7, with 12 positions matching TRBD2. The CDR3 protein is CASSWTSGTYEQYF. The CDR3 coding sequence is TGTGCCAGCAGCTGGACTAGCGGGACCTACGAGCAGTACTTC.